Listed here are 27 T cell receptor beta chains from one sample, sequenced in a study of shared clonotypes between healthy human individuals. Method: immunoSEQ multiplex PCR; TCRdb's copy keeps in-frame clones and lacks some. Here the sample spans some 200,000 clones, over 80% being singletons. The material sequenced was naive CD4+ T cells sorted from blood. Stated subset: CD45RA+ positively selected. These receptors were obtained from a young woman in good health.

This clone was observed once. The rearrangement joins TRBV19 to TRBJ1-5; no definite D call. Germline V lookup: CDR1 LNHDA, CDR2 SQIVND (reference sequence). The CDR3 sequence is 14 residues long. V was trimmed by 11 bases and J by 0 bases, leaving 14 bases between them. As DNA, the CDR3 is TGTGCCTCCTCCCTCCTGGGTAGCAATCAGCCCCAGCATTTT. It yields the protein CASSLLGSNQPQHF.

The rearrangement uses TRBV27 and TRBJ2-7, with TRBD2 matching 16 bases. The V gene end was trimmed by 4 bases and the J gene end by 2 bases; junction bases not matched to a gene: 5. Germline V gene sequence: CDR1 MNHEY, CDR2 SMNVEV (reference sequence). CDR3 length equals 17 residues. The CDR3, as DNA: TGTGCCAGCAGTTCTCGCGGGACTAGCGGGAGGGCCTACGAGCAGTACTTC. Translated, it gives CASSSRGTSGRAYEQYF.

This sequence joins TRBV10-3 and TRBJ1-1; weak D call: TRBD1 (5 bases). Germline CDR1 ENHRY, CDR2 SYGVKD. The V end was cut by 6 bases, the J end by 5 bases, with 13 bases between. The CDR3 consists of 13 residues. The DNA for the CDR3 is TGTGCCATCAGCGGGACCCTCGGAACTGAAGCTTTCTTT. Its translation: CAISGTLGTEAFF.

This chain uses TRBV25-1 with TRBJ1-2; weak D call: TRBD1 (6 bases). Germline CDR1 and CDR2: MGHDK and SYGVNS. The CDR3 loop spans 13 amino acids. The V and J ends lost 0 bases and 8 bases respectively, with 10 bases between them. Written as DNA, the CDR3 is TGTGCCAGCAGTGAATATGACAGGCACGGCTACACCTTC. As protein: CASSEYDRHGYTF.

The CDR3, as DNA: TGCGCCAGCAGTCCGGGACAAGTGAACACTGAAGCTTTCTTT. This translates into CASSPGQVNTEAFF. V gene TRBV10-1 combines with J gene TRBJ1-1; TRBD1 is a possible D gene (6 bases). CDR1 is WNHNN, CDR2 SYGVQD, per germline (reference sequence). The length of the CDR3 is 14 residues. The V and J ends lost 5 bases and 0 bases respectively, with 10 bases between them.

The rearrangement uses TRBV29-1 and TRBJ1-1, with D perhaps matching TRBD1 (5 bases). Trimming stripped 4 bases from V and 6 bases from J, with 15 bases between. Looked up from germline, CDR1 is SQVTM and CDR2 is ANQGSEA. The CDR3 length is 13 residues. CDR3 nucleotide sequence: TGCAGCGTTGCGGGGCCTGGTCGGGCTGAAGCTTTCTTT. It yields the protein CSVAGPGRAEAFF.

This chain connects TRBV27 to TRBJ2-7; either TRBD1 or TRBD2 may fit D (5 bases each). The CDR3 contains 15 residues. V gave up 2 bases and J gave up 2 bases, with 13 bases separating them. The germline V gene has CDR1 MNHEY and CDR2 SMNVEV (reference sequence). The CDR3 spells CASSLKRDPTYEQYF. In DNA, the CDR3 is TGTGCCAGCAGTTTAAAACGGGACCCAACCTACGAGCAGTACTTC.

The CDR3, as DNA: TGTGCCAGTAGTATAGCGGGGACTAGCGGGAGTCGGTACGAGCAGTACTTC. The encoded protein is CASSIAGTSGSRYEQYF. The rearrangement uses TRBV19 and TRBJ2-7, with 14 bases lining up with TRBD2. Germline lookup yields CDR1 LNHDA and CDR2 SQIVND (reference sequence). Trimming at V came to 1 base and at J to 4 bases, leaving 6 bases not matched to a gene. This CDR3 has 17 amino acids. The full variable domain, rest sourced from reference TRBV19 and TRBJ2-7, is DGGITQSPKYLFRKEGQNVTLSCEQNLNHDAMYWYRQDPGQGLRLIYYSQIVNDFQKGDIAEGYSVSREKKESFPLTVTSAQKNPTAFYLCASSIAGTSGSRYEQYFGPGTRLTVT.

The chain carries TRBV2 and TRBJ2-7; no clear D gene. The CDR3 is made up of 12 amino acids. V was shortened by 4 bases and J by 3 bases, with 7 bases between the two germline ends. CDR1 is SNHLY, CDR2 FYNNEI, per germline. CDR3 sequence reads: CASSAYLYEQYF. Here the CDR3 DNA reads TGTGCCAGCAGTGCGTATCTCTACGAGCAGTACTTC.

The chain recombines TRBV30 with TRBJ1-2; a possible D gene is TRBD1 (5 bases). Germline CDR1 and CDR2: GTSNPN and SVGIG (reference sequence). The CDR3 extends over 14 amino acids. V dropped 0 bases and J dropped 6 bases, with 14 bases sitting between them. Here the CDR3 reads CAWSVTGTSNGYTF. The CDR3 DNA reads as TGTGCCTGGAGTGTAACCGGGACCAGCAATGGCTACACCTTC. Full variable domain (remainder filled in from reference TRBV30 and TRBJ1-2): SQTIHQWPATLVQPVGSPLSLECTVEGTSNPNLYWYRQAAGRGLQLLFYSVGIGQISSEVPQNLSASRPQDRQFILSSKKLLLSDSGFYLCAWSVTGTSNGYTFGSGTRLTVV.

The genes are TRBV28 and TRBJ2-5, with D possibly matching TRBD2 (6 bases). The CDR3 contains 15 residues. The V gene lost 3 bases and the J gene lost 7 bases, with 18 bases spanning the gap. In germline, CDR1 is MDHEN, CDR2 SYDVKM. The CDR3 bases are TGTGCCAGCAGTTTTGTTGGGGGTCGGGGAGGGACCCAGTACTTC. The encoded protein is CASSFVGGRGGTQYF. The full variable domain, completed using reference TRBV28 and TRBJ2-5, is DVKVTQSSRYLVKRTGEKVFLECVQDMDHENMFWYRQDPGLGLRLIYFSYDVKMKEKGDIPEGYSVSREKKERFSLILESASTNQTSMYLCASSFVGGRGGTQYFGPGTRLLVL.

The CDR3 is CASRPQGAPAGELFF. Here the CDR3 DNA reads TGCGCCAGCAGACCGCAGGGGGCGCCGGCCGGGGAGCTGTTTTTT. This rearrangement joins TRBV5-1 to TRBJ2-2, with TRBD1 identical over 8 bases. CDR3 length: 15 residues. Germline V gene lookup returns CDR1 SGHRS and CDR2 YFSETQ. V was clipped by 5 bases and J by 6 bases; unmatched bases: 9.

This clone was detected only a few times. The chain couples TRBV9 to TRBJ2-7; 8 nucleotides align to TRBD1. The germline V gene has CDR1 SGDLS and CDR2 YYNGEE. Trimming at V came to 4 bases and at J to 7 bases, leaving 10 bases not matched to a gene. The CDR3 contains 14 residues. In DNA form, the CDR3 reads TGTGCCAGCAGCCCCCGGACAGGGACGGGGGAGCAGTACTTC. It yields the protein CASSPRTGTGEQYF.

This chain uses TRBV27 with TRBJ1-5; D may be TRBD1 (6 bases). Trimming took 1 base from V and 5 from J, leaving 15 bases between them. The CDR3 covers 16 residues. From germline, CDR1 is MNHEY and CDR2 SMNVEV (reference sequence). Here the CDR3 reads CASSLYRVPGDQPQHF. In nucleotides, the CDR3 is TGTGCCAGCAGTTTATATCGGGTCCCAGGGGATCAGCCCCAGCATTTT.

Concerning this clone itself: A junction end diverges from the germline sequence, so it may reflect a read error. CDR3 nucleotide sequence: TGTGGCAGCAGCGTATCGGGACTAGCGGGAGGAGGACAGGACGAGCAGTACTTC. The encoded protein is CGSSVSGLAGGGQDEQYF. The rearrangement links TRBV9 to TRBJ2-7; TRBD2 aligns across 15 bases. The germline V gene encodes CDR1 SGDLS and CDR2 YYNGEE. CDR3 length: 18 residues.

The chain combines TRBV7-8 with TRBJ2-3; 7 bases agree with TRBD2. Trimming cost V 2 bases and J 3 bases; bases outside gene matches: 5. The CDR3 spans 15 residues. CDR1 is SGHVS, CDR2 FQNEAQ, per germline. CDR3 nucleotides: TGTGCCAGCAGCTTAAACGGCGGGAGAACAGATACGCAGTATTTT. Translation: CASSLNGGRTDTQYF.

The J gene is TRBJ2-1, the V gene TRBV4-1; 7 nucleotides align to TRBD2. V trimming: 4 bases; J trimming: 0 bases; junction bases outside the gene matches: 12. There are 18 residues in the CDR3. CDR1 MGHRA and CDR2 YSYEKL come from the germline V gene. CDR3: CASSPRASGSVSYNEQFF. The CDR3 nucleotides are TGCGCCAGCAGCCCTCGAGCTAGCGGATCTGTCTCCTACAATGAGCAGTTCTTC.

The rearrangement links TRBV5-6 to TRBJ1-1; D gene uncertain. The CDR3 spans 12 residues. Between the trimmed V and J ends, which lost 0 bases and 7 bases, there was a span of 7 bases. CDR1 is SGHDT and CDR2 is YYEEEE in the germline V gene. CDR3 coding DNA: TGTGCCAGCAGCTTGGCCACGGGTGAAGCTTTCTTT. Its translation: CASSLATGEAFF.

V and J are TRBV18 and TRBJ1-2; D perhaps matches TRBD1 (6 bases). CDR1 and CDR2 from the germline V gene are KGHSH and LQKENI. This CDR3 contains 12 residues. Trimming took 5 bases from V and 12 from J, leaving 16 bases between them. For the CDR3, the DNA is TGTGCCAGCTCAACACAAACAGGGTCTCACACCTTC. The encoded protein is CASSTQTGSHTF.

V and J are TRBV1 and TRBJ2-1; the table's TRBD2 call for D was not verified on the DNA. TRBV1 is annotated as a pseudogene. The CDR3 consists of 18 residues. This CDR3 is CTSSHGTSGLRSYNEQFF. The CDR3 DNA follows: TGCACCAGCAGCCATGGGACTAGCGGGTTACGCTCCTACAATGAGCAGTTCTTC.

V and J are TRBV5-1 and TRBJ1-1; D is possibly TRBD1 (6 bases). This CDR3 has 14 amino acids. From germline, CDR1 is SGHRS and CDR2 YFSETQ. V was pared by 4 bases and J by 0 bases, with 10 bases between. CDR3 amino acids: CASSRGLMNTEAFF. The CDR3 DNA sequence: TGCGCCAGCAGCCGGGGGCTTATGAACACTGAAGCTTTCTTT.

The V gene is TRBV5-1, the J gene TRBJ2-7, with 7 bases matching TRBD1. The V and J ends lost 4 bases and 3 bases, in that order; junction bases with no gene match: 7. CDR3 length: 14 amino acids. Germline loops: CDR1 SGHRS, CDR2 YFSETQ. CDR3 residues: CASSTGQVRYEQYF. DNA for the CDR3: TGCGCCAGCAGCACCGGACAGGTTCGCTACGAGCAGTACTTC.

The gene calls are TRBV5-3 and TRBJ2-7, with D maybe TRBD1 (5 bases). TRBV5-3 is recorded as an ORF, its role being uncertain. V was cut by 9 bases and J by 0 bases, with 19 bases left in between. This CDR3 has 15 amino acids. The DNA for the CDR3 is TGTGCCACACGGAGACAGACCCACACCTCCTACGAGCAGTACTTC. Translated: CATRRQTHTSYEQYF.

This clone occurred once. The CDR3 reads CASSQAYRTGRGAYEQYF. The CDR3 coding sequence is TGCGCCAGCAGCCAAGCTTACCGGACCGGACGTGGGGCCTACGAGCAGTACTTC. The chain has TRBV4-1 and TRBJ2-7; no reliable D call. With 1 base removed from V and 2 bases from J, the gap between germline ends came to 21 bases. The germline V gene encodes CDR1 MGHRA and CDR2 YSYEKL. The CDR3 runs to 18 residues.

The CDR3 DNA reads TGTGCCAGCAGTCCGACTAGCGCTCGCTACAATGAGCAGTTCTTC. This codes for CASSPTSARYNEQFF. This rearrangement joins TRBV28 to TRBJ2-1, with 8 bases matching TRBD2. The germline V gene has CDR1 MDHEN and CDR2 SYDVKM. The CDR3 contains 15 residues. V gave up 5 bases and J gave up 3 bases; unmatched junction bases: 6.

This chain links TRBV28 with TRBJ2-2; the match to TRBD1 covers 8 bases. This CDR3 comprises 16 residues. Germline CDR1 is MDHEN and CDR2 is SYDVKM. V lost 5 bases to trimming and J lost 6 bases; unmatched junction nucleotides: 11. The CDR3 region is CASSPPGTGPAGELFF. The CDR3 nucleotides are TGTGCCAGCAGTCCACCCGGGACAGGTCCAGCCGGGGAGCTGTTTTTT.

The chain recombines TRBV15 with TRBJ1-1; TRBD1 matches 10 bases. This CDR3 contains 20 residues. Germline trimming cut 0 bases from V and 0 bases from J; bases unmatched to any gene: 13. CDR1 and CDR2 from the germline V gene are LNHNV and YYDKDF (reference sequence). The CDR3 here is CATSRDLLRDRGAMNTEAFF. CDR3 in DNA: TGTGCCACCAGCAGAGACCTACTACGGGACAGGGGAGCGATGAACACTGAAGCTTTCTTT.